The 11 T cell receptor beta chains reported below all come from one sample, sequenced in a study of response to subunit inactivated influenza vaccine. Each CDR3 protein gets one entry after TCRdb re-called the RT-PCR reads with MiXCR. The sample contains over 150,000 distinct CDR3 sequences, approximately 15% of which appear only once. The source material was CD8+ T cells sorted from PBMCs, sampled about 5 days after vaccination. These receptors were collected from a man between 45 and 60 years old who received an inactivated influenza vaccine.

This chain links TRBV28 with TRBJ1-1; no clear D. The CDR3 runs to 14 residues. Germline CDR1 and CDR2: MDHEN and SYDVKM. V was clipped by 3 bases and J by 0 bases, with 8 bases between them. The CDR3: CASSLTVMNTEAFF. The CDR3 nucleotides read TGTGCCAGCAGTTTGACCGTAATGAACACTGAAGCTTTCTTT.

The V call is TRBV2, the J call TRBJ2-3; 12 bases map to TRBD2. CDR3 length: 17 amino acids. Trimming removed 3 bases from V and 2 bases from J; junction bases left unmatched: 6. CDR1 and CDR2 from the germline V gene are SNHLY and FYNNEI. The DNA of the CDR3 is TGTGCCAGCAGTGAGATAGGACTAGCGGGGTACACAGATACGCAGTATTTT. Protein sequence: CASSEIGLAGYTDTQYF. The variable domain in full, with the rest retrieved from reference TRBV2 and TRBJ2-3, is EPEVTQTPSHQVTQMGQEVILRCVPISNHLYFYWYRQILGQKVEFLVSFYNNEISEKSEIFDDQFSVERPDGSNFTLKIRSTKLEDSAMYFCASSEIGLAGYTDTQYFGPGTRLTVL.

Only a few counts were recorded for this clonotype. The gene calls are TRBV12-3 or TRBV12-4 and TRBJ2-3; 8 bases align to TRBD2. The length of the CDR3 is 17 residues. With V trimmed by 6 bases and J by 2 bases, 13 bases remained unmatched. The CDR3: CASSGGIAGSTTDTQYF. In DNA form, the CDR3 reads TGTGCCAGCAGCGGAGGGATAGCGGGGTCGACCACAGATACGCAGTATTTT.

This clonotype appeared a few times. The chain joins TRBV4-3 to TRBJ1-2; D not certain. Germline V gives CDR1 LGHNA, CDR2 YSLEER. The V end was cut by 1 base, the J end by 2 bases, with 8 bases between. The length of the CDR3 is 14 residues. For the CDR3, the DNA is TGCGCCAGCAGCCAAGCTGAGAGGAACTATGGCTACACCTTC. The encoded protein is CASSQAERNYGYTF.

This clonotype has just a few counts. The rearrangement links TRBV19 to TRBJ2-7; either TRBD1 or TRBD2 may supply D (5 bases each). CDR1 is LNHDA, CDR2 SQIVND, per germline (reference sequence). V was shortened by 0 bases and J by 7 bases, with 13 bases between the two germline ends. This CDR3 region has 14 residues. CDR3 nucleotide sequence: TGTGCCAGTAGTATAGACGGGACGACTCTGGAGCAGTACTTC. This encodes CASSIDGTTLEQYF.

This clonotype occurred a few times. J is TRBJ1-1 and V is TRBV5-1; 7 bases align to TRBD1. Per the germline V gene, CDR1 is SGHRS and CDR2 is YFSETQ. This CDR3 contains 14 residues. Trimming at V came to 4 bases and at J to 3 bases, leaving 6 bases not matched to a gene. The CDR3 loop is CASSESRGYTEAFF. CDR3 DNA: TGCGCCAGCAGCGAAAGCAGGGGGTACACTGAAGCTTTCTTT. The entire variable domain, with the rest obtained from reference TRBV5-1 and TRBJ1-1, is as follows: KAGVTQTPRYLIKTRGQQVTLSCSPISGHRSVSWYQQTPGQGLQFLFEYFSETQRNKGNFPGRFSGRQFSNSRSEMNVSTLELGDSALYLCASSESRGYTEAFFGQGTRLTVV.

This clonotype was found a few times. The chain carries TRBV12-3 or TRBV12-4 and TRBJ2-2; D tentatively reads TRBD1 or TRBD2 (5 bases each). The CDR3 runs 15 residues. V was shortened by 6 bases and J by 0 bases, with 11 bases between the two germline ends. The CDR3 loop reads CASRSPGPNTGELFF. The CDR3 DNA sequence: TGTGCCAGCAGGTCTCCGGGGCCGAACACCGGGGAGCTGTTTTTT.

V and J are TRBV4-3 and TRBJ2-1, with TRBD2 matching over 13 bases. Germline values: CDR1 LGHNA, CDR2 YSLEER. J was trimmed by 3 bases and V by 1 base; bases with no gene match: 0. There are 16 residues in the CDR3. In nucleotides, the CDR3 is TGCGCCAGCAGCCAAGGACTAGCGGGAGGCTACAATGAGCAGTTCTTC. Its protein is CASSQGLAGGYNEQFF.

V and J are TRBV12-3 or TRBV12-4 and TRBJ2-1; 8 bases fit TRBD1. The CDR3 runs to 12 residues. The V and J ends lost 6 bases and 9 bases, in that order; junction bases with no gene match: 4. CDR3 residues: CASSPTGVEQFF. In DNA form, the CDR3 reads TGTGCCAGCAGCCCGACAGGGGTTGAGCAGTTCTTC.

The table lists this clonotype with a few counts. The rearrangement joins TRBV5-1 to TRBJ2-1, with 10 bases identical to TRBD2. Germline V lookup: CDR1 SGHRS, CDR2 YFSETQ. The V and J ends lost 2 bases and 1 base, in that order; junction bases with no gene match: 3. The CDR3 has 16 residues. The CDR3 loop reads CASSFVAGGSYNEQFF. DNA for the CDR3: TGCGCCAGCAGCTTTGTAGCGGGGGGATCCTACAATGAGCAGTTCTTC.

This chain connects TRBV9 to TRBJ2-1, with 11 bases aligning to TRBD2. The CDR3 loop spans 15 amino acids. Germline V gene data show CDR1 as SGDLS and CDR2 as YYNGEE. Trimming at V came to 5 bases and at J to 4 bases, leaving 5 bases not matched to a gene. The CDR3 loop reads CASSLTSGMYNEQFF. The CDR3 nucleotides read TGTGCCAGCAGTTTGACTAGCGGGATGTACAATGAGCAGTTCTTC.